The subject of this entry is one T cell receptor beta chain. No antigen is known for it. These data belong to a study of shared clonotypes between healthy human individuals. Overall study results and limits: Memory subsets generally showed smaller estimated richness than naive subsets did. Tissues were not sampled, only blood, and their repertoires likely differ.

Germline loops: CDR1 KGHSH, CDR2 LQKENI. CDR3 length: 12 residues. V dropped 3 bases and J dropped 9 bases, with 9 bases sitting between them. Here immunoSEQ multiplex PCR was the method, and the copy in TCRdb shows in-frame clones only, minus some. The repertoire holds 1,400,000 or so clones, with about 98.5% as singletons. This sequence originates from a man younger than 45 in good health. Sequenced material: naive CD4+ T cells sorted from blood. Described subset: CD45RA+ positively selected. V usage is TRBV18 and J usage is TRBJ2-1; D remains unclear. For the CDR3, the DNA is TGTGCCAGCTCACCGGTAGGCATTGAGCAGTTCTTC. Protein product: CASSPVGIEQFF.